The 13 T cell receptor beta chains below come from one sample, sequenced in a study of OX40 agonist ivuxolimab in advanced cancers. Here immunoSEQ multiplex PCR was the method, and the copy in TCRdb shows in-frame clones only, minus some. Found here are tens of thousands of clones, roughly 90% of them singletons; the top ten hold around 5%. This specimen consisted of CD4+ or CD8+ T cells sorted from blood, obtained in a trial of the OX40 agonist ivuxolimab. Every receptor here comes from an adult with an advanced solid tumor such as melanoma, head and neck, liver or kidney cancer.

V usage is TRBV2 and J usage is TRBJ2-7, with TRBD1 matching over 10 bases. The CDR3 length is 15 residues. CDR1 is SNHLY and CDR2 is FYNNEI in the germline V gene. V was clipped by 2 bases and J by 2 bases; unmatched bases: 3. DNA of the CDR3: TGTGCCAGCAGTGAAAGGGGGACAGGGGCCTACGAGCAGTACTTC. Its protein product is CASSERGTGAYEQYF.

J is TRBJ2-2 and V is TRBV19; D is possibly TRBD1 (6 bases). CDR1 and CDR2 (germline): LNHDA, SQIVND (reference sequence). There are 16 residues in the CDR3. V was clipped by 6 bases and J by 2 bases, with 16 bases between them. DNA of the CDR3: TGTGCCAGTAGGAAGCCCCCAGGGGCAAACACCGGGGAGCTGTTTTTT. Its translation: CASRKPPGANTGELFF.

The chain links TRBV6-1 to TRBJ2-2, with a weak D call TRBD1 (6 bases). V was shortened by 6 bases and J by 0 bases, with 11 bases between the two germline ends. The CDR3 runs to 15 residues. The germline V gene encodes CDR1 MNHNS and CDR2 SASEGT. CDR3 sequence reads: CASRERTANTGELFF. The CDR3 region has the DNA TGTGCCAGCAGAGAGAGGACAGCGAACACCGGGGAGCTGTTTTTT.

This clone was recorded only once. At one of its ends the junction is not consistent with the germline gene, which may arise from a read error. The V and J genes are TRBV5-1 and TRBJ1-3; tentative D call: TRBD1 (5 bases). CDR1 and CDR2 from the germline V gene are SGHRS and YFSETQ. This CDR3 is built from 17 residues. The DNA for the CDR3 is TGCGCCAGCAGCCCTGGCGGGACTGAACGCTCTGGAAACATCATATATTTT. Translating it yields CASSPGGTERSGNIIYF.

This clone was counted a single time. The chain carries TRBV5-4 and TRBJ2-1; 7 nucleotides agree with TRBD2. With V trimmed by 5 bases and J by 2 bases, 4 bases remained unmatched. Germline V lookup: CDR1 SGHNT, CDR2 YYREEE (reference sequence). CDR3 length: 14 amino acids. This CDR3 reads CASRSGGTYNEQFF. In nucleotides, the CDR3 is TGTGCCAGCAGGTCGGGGGGTACCTACAATGAGCAGTTCTTC. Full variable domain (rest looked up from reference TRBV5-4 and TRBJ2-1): ETGVTQSPTHLIKTRGQQVTLRCSSQSGHNTVSWYQQALGQGPQFIFQYYREEENGRGNFPPRFSGLQFPNYSSELNVNALELDDSALYLCASRSGGTYNEQFFGPGTRLTVL.

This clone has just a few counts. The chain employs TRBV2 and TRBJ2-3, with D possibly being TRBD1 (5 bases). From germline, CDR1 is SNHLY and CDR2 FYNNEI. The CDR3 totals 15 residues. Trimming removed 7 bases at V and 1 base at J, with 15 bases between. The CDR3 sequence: CASTLAGAGTDTQYF. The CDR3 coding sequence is TGTGCCAGCACCCTTGCTGGGGCGGGCACAGATACGCAGTATTTT.

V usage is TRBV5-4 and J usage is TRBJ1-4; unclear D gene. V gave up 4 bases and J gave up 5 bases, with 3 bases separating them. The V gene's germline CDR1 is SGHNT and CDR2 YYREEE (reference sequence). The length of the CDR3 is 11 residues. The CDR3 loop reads CASSQNEKLFF. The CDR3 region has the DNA TGTGCCAGCAGCCAAAATGAAAAACTGTTTTTT.

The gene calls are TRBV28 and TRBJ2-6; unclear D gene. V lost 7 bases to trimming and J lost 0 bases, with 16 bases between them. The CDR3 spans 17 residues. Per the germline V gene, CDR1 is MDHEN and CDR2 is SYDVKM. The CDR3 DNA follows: TGTGCCAGCATTGGCGGCAGTCAACCCTCTGGGGCCAACGTCCTGACTTTC. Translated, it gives CASIGGSQPSGANVLTF.

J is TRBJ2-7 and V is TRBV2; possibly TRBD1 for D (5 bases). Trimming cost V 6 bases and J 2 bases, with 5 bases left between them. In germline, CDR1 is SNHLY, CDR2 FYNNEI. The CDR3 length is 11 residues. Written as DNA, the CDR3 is TGTGCCAGCAGGACAGCCTACGAGCAGTACTTC. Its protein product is CASRTAYEQYF.

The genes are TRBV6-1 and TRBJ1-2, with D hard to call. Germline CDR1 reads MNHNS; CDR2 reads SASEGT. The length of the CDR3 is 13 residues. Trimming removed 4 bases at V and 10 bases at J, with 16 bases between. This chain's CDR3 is CASSVSFDQFYTF. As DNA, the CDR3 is TGTGCCAGCAGTGTAAGCTTTGATCAGTTCTACACCTTC.

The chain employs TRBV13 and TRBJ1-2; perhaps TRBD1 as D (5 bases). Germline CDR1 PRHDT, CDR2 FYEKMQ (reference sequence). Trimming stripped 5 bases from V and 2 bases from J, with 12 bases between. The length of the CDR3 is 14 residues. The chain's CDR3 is CASSTLGVNYGYTF. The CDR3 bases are TGTGCCAGCAGCACCCTAGGGGTAAACTATGGCTACACCTTC.

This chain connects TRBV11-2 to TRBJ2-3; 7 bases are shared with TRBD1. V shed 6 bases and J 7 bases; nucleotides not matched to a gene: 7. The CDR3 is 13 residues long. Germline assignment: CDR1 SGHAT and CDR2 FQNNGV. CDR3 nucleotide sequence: TGTGCCAGCAGTCGTTACAGGGGTAATACGCAGTATTTT. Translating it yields CASSRYRGNTQYF. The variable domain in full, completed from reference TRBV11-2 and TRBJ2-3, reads EAGVAQSPRYKIIEKRQSVAFWCNPISGHATLYWYQQILGQGPKLLIQFQNNGVVDDSQLPKDRFSAERLKGVDSTLKIQPAKLEDSAVYLCASSRYRGNTQYFGPGTRLTVL.

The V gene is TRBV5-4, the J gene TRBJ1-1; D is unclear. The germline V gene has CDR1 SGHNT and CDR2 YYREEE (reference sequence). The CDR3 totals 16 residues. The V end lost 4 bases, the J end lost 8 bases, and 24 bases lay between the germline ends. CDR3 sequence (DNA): TGTGCCAGCAGCCGGGAGGGTTTTTTGGCCACCAAGGAAGCTTTCTTT. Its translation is CASSREGFLATKEAFF.